This passage covers 5 T cell receptor beta chains from one sample sequenced in a study of T cell repertoires in cytomegalovirus infection. TCRdb re-derived calls from the reads in MiXCR, one entry per CDR3 protein. The table has about 310,000 distinct CDR3 sequences, about 17% seen once. Sequencing input: PBMCs. The receptors shown here come from a human donor in good health (CMV status not recorded). Some clones in this sample may be carry-over from other donors' samples.

This chain links TRBV20-1 with TRBJ2-7; 11 bases map to TRBD2. Germline CDR1 DFQATT, CDR2 SNEGSKA (reference sequence). V trimming: 3 bases; J trimming: 0 bases; junction bases outside the gene matches: 7. This CDR3 spans 16 amino acids. CDR3 coding DNA: TGCAGTGCTAGCCCCCTAGCGGGGGGCGCCTCCTACGAGCAGTACTTC. It codes for CSASPLAGGASYEQYF.

This clonotype has only a few counts. V gene TRBV7-3 combines with J gene TRBJ2-1, with D possibly TRBD2 on 5 matching bases. The CDR3 covers 16 residues. Germline loops: CDR1 SGHTA, CDR2 FQGTGA. V lost 2 bases and J lost 0, with 11 bases in between. The chain's CDR3 is CASSLDRRASYNEQFF. The CDR3 nucleotides read TGTGCCAGCAGCTTAGACCGGCGGGCCTCCTACAATGAGCAGTTCTTC.

V usage is TRBV7-3 and J usage is TRBJ2-2, with D possibly being TRBD2 (6 bases). The V end was cut by 5 bases, the J end by 6 bases, with 16 bases between. The CDR3 is made up of 15 amino acids. Germline CDR1 SGHTA, CDR2 FQGTGA. CDR3 in DNA: TGTGCCAGCAGCATCGGGACTCCCGTGGCCGGGGAGCTGTTTTTT. This codes for CASSIGTPVAGELFF. The full variable domain, its missing parts supplied by reference TRBV7-3 and TRBJ2-2, is GAGVSQTPSNKVTEKGKYVELRCDPISGHTALYWYRQSLGQGPEFLIYFQGTGAADDSGLPNDRFFAVRPEGSVSTLKIQRTERGDSAVYLCASSIGTPVAGELFFGEGSRLTVL.

Many counts were recorded for this clonotype. This rearrangement joins TRBV24-1 to TRBJ2-1, with TRBD2 identical over 9 bases. CDR1 is KGHDR and CDR2 is SFDVKD in the germline V gene. This CDR3 contains 18 residues. V dropped 6 bases and J dropped 6; count of bases not matched to a gene: 17. DNA of the CDR3: TGTGCCACCAGTACCGGGGGCGTAGCGGGGGCCGAAGGCAATGAGCAGTTCTTC. Amino acid sequence: CATSTGGVAGAEGNEQFF.

This clonotype was recorded a few times. The chain joins TRBV27 to TRBJ2-7; 7 bases align to TRBD1. V lost 6 bases and J lost 0; bases outside the gene matches: 2. The CDR3 covers 13 residues. Germline lookup yields CDR1 MNHEY and CDR2 SMNVEV (reference sequence). CDR3 bases: TGTGCCAGCAGGGGGGACAGCTCCTACGAGCAGTACTTC. This sequence encodes CASRGDSSYEQYF.